These T cell receptor beta chains were read from a single sample in a study of patients and donors after allogeneic stem cell transplantation. In TCRdb, the RT-PCR reads were re-called with MiXCR into one record per CDR3 protein. The table shows approximately 410,000 distinct CDR3 sequences, with 16% occurring only once. Sequencing was performed on blood, either unsorted or a sorted T cell fraction (not recorded which). These receptors came from a human donor who was either an allogeneic HSCT recipient or a stem cell or donor lymphocyte infusion donor (not recorded which). It is not recorded whose cells these are; they may come from a transplant donor. CDR3s include the opening cysteine and the closing phenylalanine or tryptophan. The D gene is left open where the match is weak. Size tells how often a clone was seen (once, few, many) or the class of an expanded clone, and some rows leave it out.

DNA: TGTGCCAGCAGCCGCCCCGGGAGGGGGCGATGCGGTGAAAAACTGTTTTTT; CDR3: CASSRPGRGRCGEKLFF; J: TRBJ1-4; V: TRBV7-8; D: TRBD1; size: few
DNA: TGTGCCAGTAATCAGGGGACAGATACGCAGTATTTT; CDR3: CASNQGTDTQYF; J: TRBJ2-3; V: TRBV19; D: NA; size: NA
DNA: TGCAGTGCTAGAAAGACAGGGGTAGCCAAAAACATTCAGTACTTC; CDR3: CSARKTGVAKNIQYF; J: TRBJ2-4; V: TRBV20-1; D: TRBD1; size: few
DNA: TGTGCCAGCAACCACCCGGGACAGGGAGACAATGAGCAGTTCTTC; CDR3: CASNHPGQGDNEQFF; J: TRBJ2-1; V: TRBV2; D: TRBD1; size: NA
DNA: TGTGCCACCAGTGAGTGGGACAGGTCCTACAATGAGCAGTTCTTC; CDR3: CATSEWDRSYNEQFF; J: TRBJ2-1; V: TRBV24-1; D: TRBD1; size: few
DNA: TGTGCCAGCAGCGGGAGGACAGGGTGGGAGACCCAGTACTTC; CDR3: CASSGRTGWETQYF; J: TRBJ2-5; V: TRBV5-5; D: TRBD1; size: few
DNA: TGCGCCAGCAGCCAAGGGACAGCGGGGGGTCCCACAGATACGCAGTATTTT; CDR3: CASSQGTAGGPTDTQYF; J: TRBJ2-3; V: TRBV4-3; D: TRBD2; size: few
DNA: TGTGCCAGCAGCTTAAGGGGAGAGAGGCGTACCTACGAGCAGTACTTC; CDR3: CASSLRGERRTYEQYF; J: TRBJ2-7; V: TRBV7-2; D: NA; size: NA
DNA: TGTGCCACCAGTGATCCATCGACTAGCATCGATACGCAGTATTTT; CDR3: CATSDPSTSIDTQYF; J: TRBJ2-3; V: TRBV24-1; D: TRBD2; size: few
DNA: TGTGCCATCAGCCGACAGGGGAACACCGGGGAGCTGTTTTTT; CDR3: CAISRQGNTGELFF; J: TRBJ2-2; V: TRBV10-3; D: TRBD1; size: many
DNA: TGTGCCAGCAGTTTTAGCGGGGGGGCTTACACCGGGGAGCTGTTTTTT; CDR3: CASSFSGGAYTGELFF; J: TRBJ2-2; V: TRBV12-3/TRBV12-4; D: TRBD2; size: many
DNA: TGCGCCAGCAGCCAAGAAAGGTGGCAGGTTAACGAGCAGTACTTC; CDR3: CASSQERWQVNEQYF; J: TRBJ2-7; V: TRBV4-1; D: NA; size: few
DNA: TGTGCCAGCAGCCCAACCCTAGCGGGAGGGGGTGAGCAGTTCTTC; CDR3: CASSPTLAGGGEQFF; J: TRBJ2-1; V: TRBV27; D: TRBD2; size: few
DNA: TGTGCCAGCAGTTGGAATAGGAAGGGCAATGAGCAGTTCTTC; CDR3: CASSWNRKGNEQFF; J: TRBJ2-1; V: TRBV27; D: NA; size: NA
DNA: TGTGCCACCAGTGATTTACCCGACGAGCAGTACTTC; CDR3: CATSDLPDEQYF; J: TRBJ2-7; V: TRBV24-1; D: NA; size: many
DNA: TGTGCCAGCAGCTTAGCGGCCCAGGGCGGTGGGGAGAACACTGAAGCTTTCTTT; CDR3: CASSLAAQGGGENTEAFF; J: TRBJ1-1; V: TRBV7-2; D: NA; size: NA
DNA: TGCAGTGCTAGTAGCACGGGCACCTATAATTCACCCCTCCACTTT; CDR3: CSASSTGTYNSPLHF; J: TRBJ1-6; V: TRBV20-1; D: NA; size: NA
DNA: TGCGCCAGCAGCTTGTTTGGACAAACTAGGGAGACCCAGTACTTC; CDR3: CASSLFGQTRETQYF; J: TRBJ2-5; V: TRBV5-1; D: NA; size: NA
DNA: TGTGCCATCAGCCAGGGGTCGCACACTGAAGCTTTCTTT; CDR3: CAISQGSHTEAFF; J: TRBJ1-1; V: TRBV10-3; D: NA; size: NA
DNA: TGTGCCAGCAGTTCCGGACTTCCCGAATACAATGAGCAGTTCTTC; CDR3: CASSSGLPEYNEQFF; J: TRBJ2-1; V: TRBV27; D: NA; size: many
DNA: TGTGCCAGCAGCTACCTGGGACTCCCGGTTCACGAGCAGTACTTC; CDR3: CASSYLGLPVHEQYF; J: TRBJ2-7; V: TRBV11-2; D: NA; size: NA
DNA: TGTGCCAGCAGTTTGTTAGGGGGCTATGGCTACACCTTC; CDR3: CASSLLGGYGYTF; J: TRBJ1-2; V: TRBV12-3/TRBV12-4; D: NA; size: many
DNA: TGCAGTGCAGGCGGGAGGACTAACACCGGGGAGCTGTTTTTT; CDR3: CSAGGRTNTGELFF; J: TRBJ2-2; V: TRBV20-1; D: TRBD2; size: few
DNA: TGTGCCAGCAGCTTAATACAGGGGGTTGGAAACATTCAGTACTTC; CDR3: CASSLIQGVGNIQYF; J: TRBJ2-4; V: TRBV7-8; D: TRBD1; size: few
DNA: TGCGCCAGCAGCCAAGCAGACAGGGAAGCGGCAAATGAGCAGTTCTTC; CDR3: CASSQADREAANEQFF; J: TRBJ2-1; V: TRBV4-3; D: TRBD1; size: NA
DNA: TGTGCCAGCTCACAAAAAGGGAGTACCGGGGAGCTGTTTTTT; CDR3: CASSQKGSTGELFF; J: TRBJ2-2; V: TRBV18; D: NA; size: NA
DNA: TGTGCCTGGAGTGTGTGGGGAGGGTTGGACACTGAAGCTTTCTTT; CDR3: CAWSVWGGLDTEAFF; J: TRBJ1-1; V: TRBV30; D: NA; size: few
DNA: TGCAGTGCTCGACCCGAGTGGACTGAAGCTTTCTTT; CDR3: CSARPEWTEAFF; J: TRBJ1-1; V: TRBV20-1; D: NA; size: NA
DNA: TGTGCCATCAGTGAGTTTAGCGGAGATACGCAGTATTTT; CDR3: CAISEFSGDTQYF; J: TRBJ2-3; V: TRBV10-3; D: NA; size: NA
DNA: TGTGCCAGCAGTTCCCTTCTCCGATACGAGCAGTACTTC; CDR3: CASSSLLRYEQYF; J: TRBJ2-7; V: TRBV27; D: NA; size: NA
DNA: TGCAGCGTTGAATTAAGCTCTGGAAACACCATATATTTT; CDR3: CSVELSSGNTIYF; J: TRBJ1-3; V: TRBV29-1; D: NA; size: NA
DNA: TGTGCCAGCAGTTACCAAGGTAATGAGCAGTTCTTC; CDR3: CASSYQGNEQFF; J: TRBJ2-1; V: TRBV6-2/TRBV6-3; D: NA; size: many
DNA: TGTGCCAGCAGCTCAACGACAGGGGGAAGATCACCCCTCCACTTT; CDR3: CASSSTTGGRSPLHF; J: TRBJ1-6; V: TRBV7-2; D: TRBD1; size: few
DNA: TGTGCCAGCAGTCCACGACAGGGGTTGGATGGCTACACCTTC; CDR3: CASSPRQGLDGYTF; J: TRBJ1-2; V: TRBV12-3/TRBV12-4; D: TRBD1; size: few
DNA: TGTGCCACCCAAAGAGCGGGAAATACGCAGTATTTT; CDR3: CATQRAGNTQYF; J: TRBJ2-3; V: TRBV7-4; D: TRBD2; size: few
DNA: TGTGCCAGCAAGAGGACAGGGAGAGACGGGTACGAGCAGTACTTC; CDR3: CASKRTGRDGYEQYF; J: TRBJ2-7; V: TRBV27; D: TRBD1; size: few
DNA: TGTGCCAGCAGTTATTTACAGGGCTACGAGCAGTACTTC; CDR3: CASSYLQGYEQYF; J: TRBJ2-7; V: TRBV6-6; D: NA; size: NA
DNA: TGTGCCAGCAGTGAACCAGGGGGCCGTGAAGCTTTCTTT; CDR3: CASSEPGGREAFF; J: TRBJ1-1; V: TRBV25-1; D: TRBD1; size: NA
DNA: TGTGCCAGCAGCCAAGTGGGACGGGACCCATTCACAGATACGCAGTATTTT; CDR3: CASSQVGRDPFTDTQYF; J: TRBJ2-3; V: TRBV4-2; D: NA; size: NA
DNA: TGTGCCAGCAGAACCGGGACAGGGGAGACCGGGGAGCTGTTTTTT; CDR3: CASRTGTGETGELFF; J: TRBJ2-2; V: TRBV12-3/TRBV12-4; D: TRBD1; size: many
DNA: TGCGCCAGCAGCTCCCGACGGTCCGGCGGGGAGCTGTTTTTT; CDR3: CASSSRRSGGELFF; J: TRBJ2-2; V: TRBV5-1; D: NA; size: NA
DNA: TGTGCCAGCAGTTCCCCATTAGCGGGGGGCATCTACGAGCAGTACTTC; CDR3: CASSSPLAGGIYEQYF; J: TRBJ2-7; V: TRBV6-5; D: TRBD2; size: many
DNA: TGTGCCAGCAGTTATTTCCGAGACGTTCGGTGGCGAGAGACCCAGTACTTC; CDR3: CASSYFRDVRWRETQYF; J: TRBJ2-5; V: TRBV6-5; D: NA; size: NA
DNA: TGTGCCAGCAGCCCCAGACAGGGGTTAGGGGGTTTGGGTCAGCCCCAGCATTTT; CDR3: CASSPRQGLGGLGQPQHF; J: TRBJ1-5; V: TRBV7-6; D: TRBD1; size: NA
DNA: TGCGCCAGCAGCTGGCGCGGGAGAGGTAATGAAAAACTGTTTTTT; CDR3: CASSWRGRGNEKLFF; J: TRBJ1-4; V: TRBV5-1; D: NA; size: NA
DNA: TGTGCCAGCGGCAAGTATGAGCAGTTCTTC; CDR3: CASGKYEQFF; J: TRBJ2-1; V: TRBV7-8; D: NA; size: NA
DNA: TGTGCCAGCAGTTCCGGACAGAGAAGCTCCTACGAGCAGTACTTC; CDR3: CASSSGQRSSYEQYF; J: TRBJ2-7; V: TRBV6-5; D: NA; size: few
DNA: TGTGCCAGCAGGGACAGGGGAAGTGGAAACACCATATATTTT; CDR3: CASRDRGSGNTIYF; J: TRBJ1-3; V: TRBV12-3/TRBV12-4; D: TRBD1; size: few
DNA: TGTGCCAGCAGTTTAGGGCCCATGGACTATGGCTACACCTTC; CDR3: CASSLGPMDYGYTF; J: TRBJ1-2; V: TRBV27; D: NA; size: NA
DNA: TGCGCCAGCAGCTTGTTCGCGGCGGGGGGGGCCTACAATGAGCAGTTCTTC; CDR3: CASSLFAAGGAYNEQFF; J: TRBJ2-1; V: TRBV5-1; D: TRBD2; size: few